This TCR beta chain comes out of a study of early T cells in non-severe SARS-CoV-2 infection. From the 5' RACE reads, TCRdb called clonotypes with MiXCR, one entry per CDR3 protein. This sample yields 40,000 or so distinct CDR3 sequences, of which approximately 8% are seen a single time; about an eighth belongs to the top ten. This CDR3 has 13 amino acids. With 4 bases removed from V and 3 bases from J, the gap between germline ends came to 6 bases. Germline V gives CDR1 SGHTA, CDR2 FQGNSA. This sample comprised whole blood, obtained at baseline. This clonotype was obtained from an adult who was a healthcare worker with PCR-confirmed SARS-CoV-2 infection or an uninfected control (not recorded which). The chain links TRBV7-2 to TRBJ1-4, with D hard to call. The chain's CDR3 is CASSYGSNEKLFF. CDR3 DNA sequence: TGTGCCAGCAGCTATGGGTCTAATGAAAAACTGTTTTTT. The full variable domain, in which reference TRBV7-2 and TRBJ1-4 provide the parts outside the CDR3, is GAGVSQSPSNKVTEKGKDVELRCDPISGHTALYWYRQSLGQGLEFLIYFQGNSAPDKSGLPSDRFSAERTGGSVSTLTIQRTQQEDSAVYLCASSYGSNEKLFFGSGTQLSVL.